Each of the 15 T cell receptor beta chains below was sequenced from the same sample in a study of CD8 T cells in ankylosing spondylitis (dated by TCRdb to about 2017). The library was made by 5' RACE. This sample was sequenced with an Illumina HiSeq 2500. TCRdb's own reprocessing of the public reads used fastp at Q25 and MiXCR and kept productive beta chains. Under each unique CDR3 protein, matching rows form one entry showing the most common genes and DNA. This sample lists around 280,000 distinct CDR3 sequences; 20% were detected once. The top ten clones comprise less than 9.5% of the sample. Sequencing was done on a sample of blood, either unsorted or a sorted T cell fraction (not recorded which). All receptors come from a male donor with ankylosing spondylitis or in good health (not recorded which).

This sequence joins TRBV20-1 and TRBJ1-5; D is possibly TRBD1 (6 bases). Germline V gene sequence: CDR1 DFQATT, CDR2 SNEGSKA (reference sequence). The CDR3 runs 15 residues. The V end was cut by 3 bases, the J end by 2 bases, with 14 bases between. The CDR3 DNA is TGCAGTGCTAGGTCCCTGGACAGACGCAATCAGCCCCAGCATTTT. It specifies CSARSLDRRNQPQHF.

This clonotype was picked up a small number of times. CDR3 coding DNA: TGTGCCAGCAGTGGGACTAGCAGTAGCACAGATACGCAGTATTTT. Translation: CASSGTSSSTDTQYF. The chain combines TRBV2 with TRBJ2-3, with 8 positions matching TRBD2. The CDR3 runs 15 residues. Trimming took 4 bases from V and 0 from J; bases not matched to a gene: 3. Germline values: CDR1 SNHLY, CDR2 FYNNEI.

This clonotype was observed a few times. J is TRBJ1-2 and V is TRBV6-1; tentatively, D is TRBD1 (5 bases). The CDR3 totals 14 residues. Germline V gene sequence: CDR1 MNHNS, CDR2 SASEGT. V was shortened by 5 bases and J by 2 bases, with 12 bases between the two germline ends. This CDR3 is CASSSGRGNYGYTF. In DNA, the CDR3 is TGTGCCAGCAGTAGCGGACGGGGGAACTATGGCTACACCTTC.

The V call is TRBV7-2, the J call TRBJ1-5; D might be TRBD1 (6 bases). The V and J ends lost 2 bases and 5 bases respectively, with 16 bases between them. The CDR3 totals 16 residues. CDR1 and CDR2 (germline): SGHTA, FQGNSA. The CDR3: CASSLSIGRGDQPQHF. In nucleotides, the CDR3 is TGTGCCAGCAGCTTAAGTATCGGGAGGGGGGATCAGCCCCAGCATTTT.

The rearrangement joins TRBV20-1 to TRBJ2-7; TRBD2 might be the D (6 bases). The CDR3 runs to 14 residues. Germline V gene lookup returns CDR1 DFQATT and CDR2 SNEGSKA (reference sequence). V dropped 3 bases and J dropped 2 bases, with 14 bases sitting between them. The CDR3 spells CSASAAGRTYEQYV. CDR3 nucleotide sequence: TGCAGTGCTAGTGCGGCAGGGAGGACCTACGAGCAGTACGTC.

This chain joins TRBV9 and TRBJ2-5; D not certain. In germline, CDR1 is SGDLS, CDR2 YYNGEE. This CDR3 contains 13 residues. Trimming took 4 bases from V and 7 from J, leaving 14 bases between them. CDR3 loop: CASSTIEVGTQYF. For the CDR3, the DNA is TGTGCCAGCAGCACTATCGAGGTTGGGACCCAGTACTTC.

The table lists this clonotype with many counts. The V and J genes are TRBV29-1 and TRBJ1-5; D unclear. This CDR3 region has 12 residues. V gave up 4 bases and J gave up 4 bases, with 8 bases separating them. The V gene's germline CDR1 is SQVTM and CDR2 ANQGSEA. The CDR3 DNA sequence: TGCAGCGTTGGGGCGCGGAATCAGCCCCAGCATTTT. It specifies CSVGARNQPQHF.

This clonotype was picked up many times. Here the CDR3 DNA reads TGTGCCAGCAGTGATCCGGGACTATTTACCGGGGAGCTGTTTTTT. The encoded protein is CASSDPGLFTGELFF. The chain carries TRBV12-3 or TRBV12-4 and TRBJ2-2; TRBD2 agrees at 7 bases. This CDR3 comprises 15 residues. The V and J ends lost 5 bases and 5 bases, in that order; junction bases with no gene match: 8.

This clonotype occurred a few times. The genes are TRBV3-1 and TRBJ2-3; TRBD2 aligns across 9 bases. J lost 2 bases, V lost 0 bases, and 6 bases had no gene match. The CDR3 is 17 amino acids. Germline assignment: CDR1 LGHDT and CDR2 YNNKEL (reference sequence). CDR3 nucleotides: TGTGCCAGCAGCCAAGATAGGCTAGCGGGAATCACAGATACGCAGTATTTT. Its translation: CASSQDRLAGITDTQYF.

This chain links TRBV20-1 with TRBJ1-1; D might be TRBD1 (6 bases). Germline CDR1 is DFQATT and CDR2 is SNEGSKA (reference sequence). V was trimmed by 2 bases and J by 7 bases, leaving 8 bases between them. The CDR3 is made up of 11 amino acids. The CDR3 protein is CSARQDSEAFF. DNA of the CDR3: TGCAGTGCTAGACAGGACAGTGAAGCTTTCTTT.

J is TRBJ2-3 and V is TRBV28; D possibly uses TRBD1 or TRBD2 (6 bases each). This CDR3 region has 15 residues. The germline CDR1 and CDR2 sequences are MDHEN and SYDVKM. V gave up 10 bases and J gave up 4 bases, with 21 bases separating them. CDR3 in amino acids: CATGGGPVVADTQYF. The CDR3 DNA follows: TGTGCCACCGGAGGGGGGCCGGTGGTCGCAGATACGCAGTATTTT.

The chain couples TRBV12-3 or TRBV12-4 to TRBJ2-7; the D gene is possibly TRBD1 (5 bases). Trimming shortened V by 5 bases and J by 6 bases, and 14 bases separated the two germline ends. The CDR3 has 13 residues. The CDR3 here is CASSPNQGSEQYV. The CDR3, as DNA: TGTGCCAGCAGTCCTAATCAGGGCTCCGAGCAGTACGTC.

The chain is built from TRBV7-6 and TRBJ2-6; D gene ambiguous. V lost 3 bases and J 2 bases, leaving 8 bases between the germline ends. CDR1 and CDR2 from the germline V gene are SGHVS and FNYEAQ. The length of the CDR3 is 15 residues. The CDR3 loop reads CASSLSLAGANVLTF. Written as DNA, the CDR3 is TGTGCCAGCAGCTTGAGTTTGGCTGGGGCCAACGTCCTGACTTTC.

The chain joins TRBV10-3 to TRBJ1-5; D may be TRBD1 (5 bases). Germline V lookup: CDR1 ENHRY, CDR2 SYGVKD. The V gene lost 3 bases and the J gene lost 2 bases, with 8 bases spanning the gap. CDR3 length equals 14 residues. The CDR3 loop is CAISDREGNQPQHF. CDR3 coding DNA: TGTGCCATCAGTGACAGGGAAGGCAATCAGCCCCAGCATTTT.

The chain couples TRBV10-3 to TRBJ2-3; D may be TRBD2 (5 bases). The ends were cut back, 10 bases at V and 3 bases at J, with 14 bases in the middle. Per the germline V gene, CDR1 is ENHRY and CDR2 is SYGVKD. This CDR3 region has 13 residues. The CDR3, as DNA: TGTGCCAGCAGAGCGGTCGGGACAGATACGCAGTATTTT. Its translation: CASRAVGTDTQYF.